This T cell receptor beta chain was observed in a study of OX40 agonist ivuxolimab in advanced cancers. Across the whole study: Of mixed ages from about 20 to 80 and averaging roughly 60 years, the group was around 78% male. There were three patients with partial responses, one having hepatocellular carcinoma and two cutaneous melanoma. Notes on the study in general: Partial responders dosed at 0.1-3.0 mg/kg displayed clonal expansion ranking among the lowest. CD4+ and CD8+ T cells in blood underwent clonal expansion by week 6 at 0.1 to 3.0 mg/kg.

V was pared by 4 bases and J by 0 bases, with 19 bases between. The CDR3 sequence is 16 residues long. Germline-derived CDR1 and CDR2 are SQVTM and ANQGSEA. As to this clone: Its target is not known.

The table came from immunoSEQ multiplex PCR; TCRdb's copy has only in-frame clones and leaves some out. The sample holds tens of thousands of clones, more than 70% seen once. The chain links TRBV29-1 to TRBJ2-7; weak D call: TRBD2 (5 bases). This clonotype was sampled from an adult with an advanced solid tumor such as melanoma, head and neck, liver or kidney cancer. The source material was CD4+ or CD8+ T cells sorted from blood, sampled in a trial of the OX40 agonist ivuxolimab. The CDR3 DNA sequence: TGCAGCGTTGGTCTCCCAAGGAGGAGGAGCTCCTACGAGCAGTACTTC. Protein product: CSVGLPRRRSSYEQYF.